These T cell receptor beta chains were read from a single sample in a study of shared clonotypes between healthy human individuals. TCRdb's table, derived via immunoSEQ multiplex PCR, lists solely in-frame clones and lacks some. The table shows about 79,000 clones, with 60% to 70% occurring only once. Sequenced input: memory CD8+ T cells sorted from blood. These receptors came from a man aged 25-40 years in good health. Each CDR3 is given with its conserved first and last residue.

CDR3aa: CASSRGLVSNTGELFF; j_gene: TRBJ2-2; v_gene: TRBV18
CDR3aa: CASSLSMGRLEQYF; j_gene: TRBJ2-7; v_gene: TRBV27
CDR3aa: CASSPTSGSYEQYF; j_gene: TRBJ2-7; v_gene: TRBV18
CDR3aa: CASSTGQGEQFF; j_gene: TRBJ2-1; v_gene: TRBV25-1
CDR3aa: CASSLAGTGDLALVEQYF; j_gene: TRBJ2-7; v_gene: TRBV5-1
CDR3aa: CAKSPGQRPTNEKLFF; j_gene: TRBJ1-4; v_gene: TRBV5-6
CDR3aa: CASSLSGTGSYGYTF; j_gene: TRBJ1-2; v_gene: TRBV28
CDR3aa: CASSLVQTRYGELFF; j_gene: TRBJ2-2; v_gene: TRBV5-5
CDR3aa: CSVVEAGGPGNEQFF; j_gene: TRBJ2-1; v_gene: TRBV29-1
CDR3aa: CASSLPSSYEQYF; j_gene: TRBJ2-7; v_gene: TRBV7-3
CDR3aa: CATSRETGPEARQHF; j_gene: TRBJ1-5; v_gene: TRBV15
CDR3aa: CASSQEYGHGYTF; j_gene: TRBJ1-2; v_gene: TRBV4-1
CDR3aa: CASSYTNLAGEQFF; j_gene: TRBJ2-1; v_gene: TRBV6-5
CDR3aa: CASSLALPGIQGYTF; j_gene: TRBJ1-2; v_gene: TRBV7-2
CDR3aa: CASRLRLSEQFF; j_gene: TRBJ2-1; v_gene: TRBV5-1
CDR3aa: CASSSGTASSYEQYF; j_gene: TRBJ2-7; v_gene: TRBV28
CDR3aa: CASSQGTSGIAYNEQFF; j_gene: TRBJ2-1; v_gene: TRBV5-1
CDR3aa: CSVETGVNNEQFF; j_gene: TRBJ2-1; v_gene: TRBV29-1
CDR3aa: CASTPKKVNVPNEQFF; j_gene: TRBJ2-1; v_gene: TRBV21-1
CDR3aa: CASSEEATVNFVDQPQHF; j_gene: TRBJ1-5; v_gene: TRBV6-1
CDR3aa: CASSYSTGESGELFF; j_gene: TRBJ2-2; v_gene: TRBV6-5
CDR3aa: CASSLKEDYITLTDTQYF; j_gene: TRBJ2-3; v_gene: TRBV5-6
CDR3aa: CASSLVTTGTKDGYTF; j_gene: TRBJ1-2; v_gene: TRBV5-5
CDR3aa: CASSPLSRLAGSYNEQFF; j_gene: TRBJ2-1; v_gene: TRBV7-6
CDR3aa: CASSFARANYGYTF; j_gene: TRBJ1-2; v_gene: TRBV6-5